The T cell receptor (beta chain) under discussion was sequenced for a study of TIL therapy for anti-PD-1-resistant metastatic lung cancer. At the level of the study: Patients then received nivolumab; progressors got lymphodepletion, TIL and IL-2. By whole-exome sequencing, median non-synonymous tumor mutation burden was around 1.5 mutations per megabase. General study results and limits: TIL clonotype persistence in blood showed no apparent association with response. Patients were highly selected, enriched for treatment-naive, never-smoker and oncogene-addicted cases.

This was the immunoSEQ v3 assay. Sequencing used immunoSEQ multiplex PCR; TCRdb keeps in-frame clones, though not all of them. The sample records about 60,000 clones, around 68% being singletons. As to this clone: The antigen is not known.

The time point was: pre-treatment sample, taken before nivolumab and TIL therapy. The CDR3 extends over 11 amino acids. The V end lost 4 bases, the J end lost 6 bases, and 6 bases lay between the germline ends. Germline CDR1 DFQATT, CDR2 SNEGSKA (reference sequence). This receptor was identified in a person aged 30 to 80 with non-small cell lung cancer. The chain uses TRBV20-1 and TRBJ2-2, with D unresolved. Sequenced material: blood, taken at baseline. Here the CDR3 DNA reads TGCAGTGCTATTTGGGCCGGGGAGCTGTTTTTT. Protein sequence: CSAIWAGELFF.